This TCR delta chain emerged from a study of gamma-delta chains in newborns, infants, children. Overall study: Innate gammadelta T cells reportedly expand polyclonally right after birth, driven by microbial exposure, per the title.

TCRdb made new clone calls on the reads using CATT. The sample lists about 15,000 delta-chain clones, 7% to 7.5% occurring once. This CDR3 comprises 18 residues. Germline loops: CDR1 GEAIGNYY, CDR2 EKD. About this clone: One end of the junction is discordant with germline, which a read error may explain.

The rearrangement links TRDV2 to TRDJ3; 13 nucleotides line up with TRDD3. This clonotype originated in a child who was a newborn, infant or young child, either healthy, febrile or measles-vaccinated (not recorded which). Sample: blood. The CDR3 loop reads CAYDKVLGDTWDTRQMFF. CDR3 in DNA: TGTGCCTATGACAAAGTACTGGGGGATACGTGGGACACCCGACAGATGTTTTTC.